The following is a T cell receptor (beta chain) sequence with its context. This entry belongs to a study of blood T cell repertoires in COVID-19. The wider study: Spain, Italy and the United States supplied samples that represented acute and convalescent COVID-19. PBMCs, B-cell-depleted T cells, or T cells were the source of the cDNA or gDNA that made up the material.

Source study methods: Reference gene primer amplification yielded estimated nucleated cell counts. Profiling relied on immunoSEQ multiplex PCR, and the TCRdb table lists in-frame clones only, not all of them. The DNA was the basis for D and trimming; V, J and clone size are from that table. The table shows roughly 45,000 clones, with roughly 90% occurring only once. This CDR3 is 14 amino acids long. The V gene's germline CDR1 is KGHSH and CDR2 LQKENI. The germline V and J ends were trimmed by 5 bases and 1 base, with 11 bases remaining between them. Input material: peripheral blood. This TCR came from a human donor in a cohort sampled during active COVID-19. The chain uses TRBV18 and TRBJ1-1; D is unresolved. CDR3 DNA sequence: TGTGCCAGCTCAGTTTCTCCAGGGAACACTGAAGCTTTCTTT. Protein product: CASSVSPGNTEAFF.